The sequence of this T cell receptor beta chain was determined in a study of neurological immune-mediated disorders. General observations from the study: There were no CDR3 amino acid sequences shared by expanded clones across subjects, a result suggesting private repertoires in all groups. The highest TCR clonal expansion occurred in HTLV-1-associated myelopathy; multiple sclerosis fell below healthy controls.

Template-switch 5'RACE cDNA synthesis added a 10-nucleotide unique molecular identifier. TCRdb redid the calling of the 5' RACE reads with MiXCR, one entry per CDR3 protein. The data contain 25,000 to 35,000 distinct CDR3 sequences, about 1.6% of them singletons. This clonotype has at least ten counts. The antigen remains undetermined. A total of 2 million PBMCs stored at -80 degrees C provided the unsorted libraries. The J segment lost 3 bases and the V segment lost 10 bases, leaving 6 bases of the junction unmatched. CDR1 is ENHRY and CDR2 is SYGVKD in the germline V gene. The CDR3 covers 13 residues.

Input material: PBMCs. V is TRBV10-3 and J is TRBJ1-5, with 7 bases aligning to TRBD1. This TCR was sampled from a woman aged 30 to 39 with multiple sclerosis. The CDR3 here is CATRQGPNQPQHF. DNA for the CDR3: TGTGCCACCCGACAGGGCCCCAATCAGCCCCAGCATTTT.